Below, 28 T cell receptor beta chains from the same sample are listed, as sequenced in a study of cytomegalovirus exposure and HLA in healthy donors. The PCR ran on 60 Vbeta and 13 Jbeta primers. TCRdb keeps only in-frame clones here, not all; method: immunoSEQ multiplex PCR. This table has about 120,000 clones, 80% appearing once. Sequencing was carried out using PBMCs. These receptors were obtained from a female donor in good health and CMV-seropositive.

This clone showed up just a few times. This chain connects TRBV7-9 to TRBJ1-4; a possible D gene is TRBD1 (6 bases). V was cut by 3 bases and J by 5 bases, with 19 bases left in between. CDR1 and CDR2 from the germline V gene are SEHNR and FQNEAQ (reference sequence). This CDR3 comprises 17 residues. The CDR3, as DNA: TGTGCCAGCAGCTTGTGGACAGCAGATATCACAAATGAAAAACTGTTTTTT. Residues: CASSLWTADITNEKLFF.

The chain employs TRBV19 and TRBJ1-1, with D uncertain. CDR1 is LNHDA and CDR2 is SQIVND in the germline V gene (reference sequence). V lost 10 bases and J 3 bases, leaving 12 bases between the germline ends. This CDR3 has 12 amino acids. CDR3 sequence (DNA): TGTGCCACCGGCCCTCGGGACACTGAAGCTTTCTTT. Translated: CATGPRDTEAFF.

V gene TRBV7-3 combines with J gene TRBJ2-1; D is possibly TRBD2 (5 bases). This CDR3 is built from 15 residues. CDR1 is SGHTA, CDR2 FQGTGA, per germline. V was trimmed by 5 bases and J by 8 bases, leaving 19 bases between them. Written as DNA, the CDR3 is TGTGCCAGCAGCGTCGGGATCCGCCCGGACCATGAGCAGTTCTTC. It translates to CASSVGIRPDHEQFF.

Details on this clone: It is likely a read error, because the conserved phenylalanine at the end of the CDR3 is missing. The limits of the CDR3 on the DNA are not certain, so only TCRdb's listed CDR3 is given. J is TRBJ1-4 and V is TRBV30. Both ends counted, the CDR3 spans 11 residues. Germline V gene data show CDR1 as GTSNPN and CDR2 as SVGIG (reference sequence). CDR3 region: CAWSTEGRTEV.

This clone was found once. The gene calls are TRBV5-5 and TRBJ1-4, with D uncertain. V lost 0 bases and J 8 bases, leaving 8 bases between the germline ends. The CDR3 consists of 13 residues. CDR1 and CDR2 (germline): SGHKS, YYEKEE (reference sequence). In nucleotides, the CDR3 is TGTGCCAGCAGCTTGGTTGGGCCGGAAAAACTGTTTTTT. As protein: CASSLVGPEKLFF.

Regarding this clone: Sequence at one end of the junction differs from germline and may be a read error. The chain combines TRBV7-9 with TRBJ1-1; D is unclear. From germline, CDR1 is SEHNR and CDR2 FQNEAQ (reference sequence). The CDR3 sequence is 11 residues long. The chain's CDR3 is CSSSRIEVAFF. CDR3 in DNA: TGTTCCAGCAGCCGGATAGAGGTGGCTTTCTTT.

The V call is TRBV28, the J call TRBJ1-5; D is undetermined. Germline loops: CDR1 MDHEN, CDR2 SYDVKM. CDR3 length: 13 residues. Trimming took 2 bases from V and 9 from J, leaving 11 bases between them. CDR3 nucleotides: TGTGCCAGCAGTTTAACGCGGGCAGGGCCCCAGCATTTT. Translating it yields CASSLTRAGPQHF.

The rearrangement joins TRBV6-1 to TRBJ2-1; maybe TRBD1 (6 bases). The CDR3 runs to 13 residues. Germline-derived CDR1 and CDR2 are MNHNS and SASEGT. V was cut by 4 bases and J by 4 bases, with 8 bases left in between. CDR3 nucleotide sequence: TGTGCCAGCAGTGCTACAGGGTACAATGAGCAGTTCTTC. Amino acids: CASSATGYNEQFF.

V usage is TRBV4-2 and J usage is TRBJ2-7, with a tentative D call TRBD1 (5 bases). CDR3 length equals 13 residues. V lost 3 bases and J 3 bases, leaving 9 bases between the germline ends. Germline V CDR1 and CDR2: LGHNA, YNFKEQ. Here the CDR3 reads CASSQQGFYEQYF. The CDR3 DNA sequence: TGTGCCAGCAGCCAGCAGGGATTCTACGAGCAGTACTTC.

The gene calls are TRBV9 and TRBJ2-3; a weak D match, TRBD2 (7 bases). The CDR3 totals 14 residues. The V and J ends lost 4 bases and 2 bases respectively, with 11 bases between them. Germline V gene sequence: CDR1 SGDLS, CDR2 YYNGEE. CDR3 in amino acids: CASSSGGLTDTQYF. DNA for the CDR3: TGTGCCAGCAGCTCGGGGGGCCTCACAGATACGCAGTATTTT.

The J gene is TRBJ1-4, the V gene TRBV6-5; TRBD1 matches at 8 bases. This CDR3 is built from 14 residues. V lost 5 bases, J lost 8 bases, and 7 bases stayed unmatched. Germline CDR1 and CDR2: MNHEY and SVGAGI. CDR3 region: CASSGQGYREKLFF. The CDR3 DNA follows: TGTGCCAGCAGTGGACAGGGCTATAGGGAAAAACTGTTTTTT.

J is TRBJ2-7 and V is TRBV9; 8 nucleotides agree with TRBD2. CDR1 is SGDLS, CDR2 YYNGEE, per germline. With 4 bases clipped from V and 2 bases from J, the junction kept 8 bases outside the gene matches. CDR3 length: 15 residues. CDR3 coding DNA: TGTGCCAGCAGCCCAAATACGGGGGGGCCCTACGAGCAGTACTTC. Protein: CASSPNTGGPYEQYF.

The chain links TRBV27 to TRBJ1-2; TRBD1 is a possible D gene (5 bases). CDR1 and CDR2 (germline): MNHEY, SMNVEV (reference sequence). Trimming removed 1 base at V and 1 base at J, with 10 bases between. The CDR3 runs to 15 residues. CDR3 loop: CASSLWGTGNYGYTF. The CDR3 bases are TGTGCCAGCAGTTTATGGGGCACTGGTAACTATGGCTACACCTTC.

This rearrangement joins TRBV5-1 to TRBJ1-2, with D uncertain. Germline lookup yields CDR1 SGHRS and CDR2 YFSETQ. This CDR3 contains 16 residues. V was shortened by 3 bases and J by 0 bases, with 15 bases between the two germline ends. CDR3 coding DNA: TGCGCCAGCAGCTCTGCGGTATTAGGAACTAACTATGGCTACACCTTC. Translated, it gives CASSSAVLGTNYGYTF. Complete variable domain (other parts from reference TRBV5-1 and TRBJ1-2): KAGVTQTPRYLIKTRGQQVTLSCSPISGHRSVSWYQQTPGQGLQFLFEYFSETQRNKGNFPGRFSGRQFSNSRSEMNVSTLELGDSALYLCASSSAVLGTNYGYTFGSGTRLTVV.

V is TRBV19 and J is TRBJ1-4, with 8 nucleotides matching TRBD1. Trimming removed 5 bases from V and 0 bases from J; junction bases left unmatched: 5. The germline V gene encodes CDR1 LNHDA and CDR2 SQIVND (reference sequence). The CDR3 totals 16 residues. CDR3 nucleotides: TGTGCCAGTAGTCCCGGACAGGGAACAACTAATGAAAAACTGTTTTTT. Protein product: CASSPGQGTTNEKLFF.

This chain uses TRBV27 with TRBJ2-4, with D perhaps matching TRBD2 (6 bases). The CDR3 has 15 residues. Trimming removed 0 bases from V and 6 bases from J, with 12 bases in between. CDR1 and CDR2 (germline): MNHEY, SMNVEV (reference sequence). CDR3 sequence (DNA): TGTGCCAGCAGTTTATCTGGGGGGTTGAGAAACATTCAGTACTTC. It translates to CASSLSGGLRNIQYF.

The chain carries TRBV30 and TRBJ1-6; 9 nucleotides match TRBD1. CDR3 length: 14 residues. The V gene's germline CDR1 is GTSNPN and CDR2 SVGIG (reference sequence). J lost 9 bases, V lost 3 bases, and 6 bases had no gene match. In DNA form, the CDR3 reads TGTGCCTGGAGGGGGACAGGGCAAGGTTCACCCCTCCACTTT. Amino acids: CAWRGTGQGSPLHF.

The rearrangement uses TRBV9 and TRBJ1-5; 8 nucleotides match TRBD1. Germline V gene sequence: CDR1 SGDLS, CDR2 YYNGEE. CDR3 length: 14 amino acids. With V trimmed by 3 bases and J by 6 bases, 5 bases remained unmatched. CDR3 sequence (DNA): TGTGCCAGCAGCGGGGGACAGGTTTCTCAGCCCCAGCATTTT. Translating it yields CASSGGQVSQPQHF.

The chain combines TRBV4-2 with TRBJ1-2, with TRBD1 identical over 9 bases. This CDR3 has 16 residues. J was trimmed by 6 bases and V by 3 bases; bases with no gene match: 11. Germline V gene data show CDR1 as LGHNA and CDR2 as YNFKEQ. CDR3 region: CASSHSGQGVTDGYTF. CDR3 coding DNA: TGTGCCAGCAGCCACTCGGGACAGGGAGTTACGGATGGCTACACCTTC.

J is TRBJ1-1 and V is TRBV7-9; 8 bases line up with TRBD1. V lost 4 bases, J lost 4 bases, and 11 bases stayed unmatched. The CDR3 spans 16 residues. In germline, CDR1 is SEHNR, CDR2 FQNEAQ (reference sequence). The CDR3 DNA is TGTGCCAGCAGCTCTACGCAGGGGGCGCAGACCACTGAAGCTTTCTTT. Its protein is CASSSTQGAQTTEAFF.

J is TRBJ2-5 and V is TRBV4-1, with 7 bases matching TRBD1. This CDR3 spans 14 amino acids. Looked up from germline, CDR1 is MGHRA and CDR2 is YSYEKL. V shed 1 base and J 5 bases; nucleotides not matched to a gene: 4. CDR3 protein: CASSQAPQGETQYF. The CDR3 DNA sequence: TGCGCCAGCAGCCAAGCTCCACAGGGGGAGACCCAGTACTTC.

The chain recombines TRBV5-6 with TRBJ2-1; D gene ambiguous. The CDR3 has 16 residues. V lost 0 bases to trimming and J lost 4 bases, with 14 bases between them. Germline CDR1 and CDR2: SGHDT and YYEEEE. CDR3 amino acids: CASSLDPRAIYNEQFF. The DNA of the CDR3 is TGTGCCAGCAGCTTGGACCCCAGAGCGATATACAATGAGCAGTTCTTC.

V and J are TRBV30 and TRBJ1-2, with a weak D call TRBD1 (5 bases). Trimming removed 0 bases from V and 11 bases from J, with 16 bases in between. Germline V lookup: CDR1 GTSNPN, CDR2 SVGIG (reference sequence). The CDR3 spans 13 residues. CDR3 nucleotides: TGTGCCTGGAGTGTATCCGAGACAGATAGGTACACCTTC. Its translation is CAWSVSETDRYTF.

This chain joins TRBV28 and TRBJ1-1, with 7 bases fitting TRBD1. Germline V gene data show CDR1 as MDHEN and CDR2 as SYDVKM. Trimming removed 1 base from V and 4 bases from J; junction bases left unmatched: 3. There are 14 residues in the CDR3. This chain's CDR3 is CASSLSTGVTEAFF. The CDR3 nucleotides are TGTGCCAGCAGTTTATCTACAGGGGTCACTGAAGCTTTCTTT.

The chain recombines TRBV18 with TRBJ2-5; TRBD1 might be the D (6 bases). Trimming stripped 2 bases from V and 0 bases from J, with 10 bases between. CDR1 and CDR2 from the germline V gene are KGHSH and LQKENI. The CDR3 runs 15 residues. The CDR3 loop is CASSPRGLYQETQYF. Here the CDR3 DNA reads TGTGCCAGCTCACCAAGGGGGTTGTACCAAGAGACCCAGTACTTC.

V and J are TRBV5-1 and TRBJ2-7, with 12 bases fitting TRBD1. With 4 bases clipped from V and 6 bases from J, the junction kept 11 bases outside the gene matches. Germline-derived CDR1 and CDR2 are SGHRS and YFSETQ. This CDR3 spans 16 amino acids. CDR3 sequence: CASSPRGQGAAGEQYF. The CDR3 nucleotides read TGCGCCAGCAGCCCGAGGGGACAGGGGGCTGCCGGCGAGCAGTACTTC. The entire variable domain, with the rest obtained from reference TRBV5-1 and TRBJ2-7, is as follows: KAGVTQTPRYLIKTRGQQVTLSCSPISGHRSVSWYQQTPGQGLQFLFEYFSETQRNKGNFPGRFSGRQFSNSRSEMNVSTLELGDSALYLCASSPRGQGAAGEQYFGPGTRLTVT.

V and J are TRBV7-9 and TRBJ1-5, with D hard to call. Trimming removed 1 base from V and 5 bases from J, with 15 bases in between. The germline V gene encodes CDR1 SEHNR and CDR2 FQNEAQ (reference sequence). CDR3 length: 16 residues. The CDR3 here is CASSLEAGPGDQPQHF. In DNA form, the CDR3 reads TGTGCCAGCAGCTTAGAGGCGGGCCCCGGCGATCAGCCCCAGCATTTT.

J is TRBJ2-1 and V is TRBV5-4; D is possibly TRBD1 (5 bases). Trimming removed 0 bases at V and 6 bases at J, with 10 bases between. CDR3 length: 14 amino acids. In germline, CDR1 is SGHNT, CDR2 YYREEE (reference sequence). The CDR3 is CASSLEGRANEQFF. In DNA form, the CDR3 reads TGTGCCAGCAGCTTGGAAGGCAGGGCCAATGAGCAGTTCTTC.